This T cell receptor beta chain was recorded in a study of T cell responses to AZD1222 COVID-19 vaccine. Of note for this clone: The antigen is undetermined.

Study results and limitations: Females made up more of the donors, who were largely white British, and clonal diversity may have come out too low. Vaccine-associated CD4 TCRs ranged over spike, dominating at 160-218 and 743-854. Nearly half of unique spike-specific TCRs reportedly avoided B.1.351 and B.1.1.7 mutated regions.

The CDR3 sequence is 15 residues long. The J segment lost 5 bases and the V segment lost 6 bases, leaving 13 bases of the junction unmatched. Germline values: CDR1 ENHRY, CDR2 SYGVKD. Produced via immunoSEQ multiplex PCR; TCRdb's table is partial and in-frame only. The sample includes over 150,000 clones, 90% to 95% of them seen just once. Here the sequenced sample was peripheral blood, taken on day 0 of MenACWY control vaccination. This TCR was sampled from an adult in good health. The chain joins TRBV10-3 to TRBJ2-7; 7 nucleotides line up with TRBD2. In DNA, the CDR3 is TGTGCCATCAGAACCCGGGGGGTGGCAGGGCACGAGCAGTACTTC. It yields the protein CAIRTRGVAGHEQYF.